The 26 T cell receptor beta chains given below trace back to one sample, sequenced in a study of blood T cell repertoires in COVID-19 (dated by TCRdb to between 2020 and 2021). Library preparation was by the immunoSEQ multiplex PCR assay. What TCRdb holds here is the immuneACCESS table cut down to in-frame rearrangements. Part of the clones is not present; checked against another copy, under half of the missing clones reflect an unresolved V gene, and the others are unexplained. For this sample the table gives 260,000 or so clones, of which more than 80% were detected only once. The leading ten clones occupy roughly 8% of the sample. What was sequenced was peripheral blood. These TCRs come from a woman older than 75 with COVID-19, enrolled during active disease.

The J gene is TRBJ2-5, the V gene TRBV3-1 (or the pseudogene TRBV3-2); D might be TRBD1 (6 bases). Germline CDR1 and CDR2: LGHDT and YNNKEL (reference sequence). The CDR3 is made up of 14 amino acids. The V end was cut by 3 bases, the J end by 0 bases, with 8 bases between. The CDR3 loop is CASSQRGYQETQYF. The CDR3 nucleotides read TGTGCCAGCAGCCAGAGGGGGTACCAAGAGACCCAGTACTTC.

This rearrangement joins TRBV7-9 to TRBJ1-6; 7 bases are shared with TRBD1. The germline V gene has CDR1 SEHNR and CDR2 FQNEAQ (reference sequence). The CDR3 totals 16 residues. V dropped 4 bases and J dropped 7; count of bases not matched to a gene: 10. The CDR3 DNA reads as TGTGCCAGCAGCTCCCGCTCCGGGACAGTCAATTCACCCCTCCACTTT. Amino acid sequence: CASSSRSGTVNSPLHF.

The V and J genes are TRBV3-1 (or the pseudogene TRBV3-2) and TRBJ1-5; D may be TRBD1 (5 bases). Germline V lookup: CDR1 LGHDT, CDR2 YNNKEL (reference sequence). V lost 0 bases and J lost 5, with 14 bases in between. The CDR3 has 16 residues. This chain's CDR3 is CASSQDNAGGDQPQHF. In DNA form, the CDR3 reads TGTGCCAGCAGCCAAGATAATGCCGGGGGAGATCAGCCCCAGCATTTT.

V and J are TRBV9 and TRBJ2-7, with D maybe TRBD1 (5 bases). This CDR3 region has 14 residues. V dropped 0 bases and J dropped 2 bases, with 9 bases sitting between them. Germline loops: CDR1 SGDLS, CDR2 YYNGEE. CDR3 DNA: TGTGCCAGCAGCGTAGACGGACATACCTACGAGCAGTACTTC. This codes for CASSVDGHTYEQYF.

This clone occurred once. The CDR3 sequence is CASSLASVVKEYEKLFF. The CDR3 DNA is TGTGCCAGCAGCTTGGCAAGCGTCGTCAAGGAATACGAAAAACTGTTTTTT. The chain joins TRBV5-8 to TRBJ1-4; D gene uncertain. Looked up from germline, CDR1 is SGHTS and CDR2 is YDEGEE. The CDR3 sequence is 17 residues long. Trimming left V 0 bases short and J 8 bases short, with 20 bases between.

The genes are TRBV11-2 and TRBJ1-1, with TRBD1 identical over 7 bases. V gave up 1 base and J gave up 1 base; unmatched junction bases: 9. The length of the CDR3 is 17 residues. The germline CDR1 and CDR2 sequences are SGHAT and FQNNGV. CDR3 sequence: CASSLVRQGRPNTEAFF. CDR3 DNA sequence: TGTGCCAGCAGCTTAGTCCGACAGGGAAGGCCGAACACTGAAGCTTTCTTT.

The V call is TRBV7-3, the J call TRBJ1-1, with TRBD1 matching 7 bases. Losses at the gene ends were 0 bases for V and 0 bases for J; bases not matched to a gene: 7. CDR3 size: 17 residues. Looked up from germline, CDR1 is SGHTA and CDR2 is FQGTGA. Here the CDR3 reads CASSLTGTANMNTEAFF. DNA of the CDR3: TGTGCCAGCAGCTTAACCGGGACAGCTAACATGAACACTGAAGCTTTCTTT.

About this clone itself: The same CDR3 also results from other DNA sequences found in this sample. This chain connects TRBV6-5 to TRBJ1-5, with 8 bases aligning to TRBD1. The ends lost 6 bases at V and 3 bases at J; junction bases unmatched: 1. Germline V gene sequence: CDR1 MNHEY, CDR2 SVGAGI. There are 13 residues in the CDR3. The CDR3 region has the DNA TGTGCCAGCAGGGGACAGGACAATCAGCCCCAGCATTTT. Translated, it gives CASRGQDNQPQHF.

The count of this clone is one. The chain carries TRBV7-6 and TRBJ1-4, with TRBD1 as a possible D gene (5 bases). Germline lookup yields CDR1 SGHVS and CDR2 FNYEAQ. This CDR3 region has 15 residues. Trimming shortened V by 0 bases and J by 8 bases, and 13 bases separated the two germline ends. CDR3 DNA: TGTGCCAGCAGCTTAGCTGTAGGGAGGGGAGAAAAACTGTTTTTT. Translating it yields CASSLAVGRGEKLFF.

With respect to this clone: In the same sample, other DNA sequences code for this CDR3. V is TRBV5-1 and J is TRBJ2-7; no reliable D call. The germline V and J ends were trimmed by 1 base and 3 bases, with 5 bases remaining between them. The length of the CDR3 is 12 residues. CDR1 is SGHRS, CDR2 YFSETQ, per germline. Here the CDR3 reads CASSLSGYEQYF. CDR3 sequence (DNA): TGCGCCAGCAGCTTGTCGGGCTACGAGCAGTACTTC.

The chain has TRBV5-4 and TRBJ2-1; D is possibly TRBD1 (5 bases). This CDR3 is built from 15 residues. Trimming shortened V by 3 bases and J by 0 bases, and 10 bases separated the two germline ends. Germline assignment: CDR1 SGHNT and CDR2 YYREEE (reference sequence). DNA for the CDR3: TGTGCCAGCAGCTCTCAAGGGGTCTCCTACAATGAGCAGTTCTTC. Translation gives CASSSQGVSYNEQFF.

The chain combines TRBV5-1 with TRBJ2-3; TRBD2 agrees at 9 bases. There are 15 residues in the CDR3. Germline lookup yields CDR1 SGHRS and CDR2 YFSETQ. The V segment lost 0 bases and the J segment 4 bases; nucleotides outside the gene matches: 3. The CDR3 bases are TGCGCCAGCAGCTTGGTGAGCGGGGGGCCAGATACGCAGTATTTT. Encoded protein: CASSLVSGGPDTQYF.

The chain combines TRBV29-1 with TRBJ2-7; no clear D gene. V was trimmed by 6 bases and J by 0 bases, leaving 9 bases between them. Germline CDR1 reads SQVTM; CDR2 reads ANQGSEA. CDR3 length: 12 residues. The CDR3 nucleotides are TGCAGCGTCCTCAGTGTCTCCTACGAGCAGTACTTC. Protein sequence: CSVLSVSYEQYF.

The chain joins TRBV27 to TRBJ2-1, with 9 bases identical to TRBD2. Germline V gene sequence: CDR1 MNHEY, CDR2 SMNVEV (reference sequence). V shed 3 bases, J shed 10 bases, and the junction held 10 bases outside the gene matches. CDR3 length equals 15 residues. This CDR3 is CASSFLAGGQGEQFF. As DNA, the CDR3 is TGTGCCAGCAGTTTCCTCGCGGGGGGGCAGGGGGAGCAGTTCTTC.

In its sample, this clone was seen a few times. This chain links TRBV29-1 with TRBJ1-2, with 7 nucleotides matching TRBD1. The CDR3 has 13 amino acids. V was clipped by 1 base and J by 1 base; unmatched bases: 0. Germline V lookup: CDR1 SQVTM, CDR2 ANQGSEA. The CDR3 DNA is TGCAGCGTTGAAGGGGACAGTAACTATGGCTACACCTTC. Translating gives CSVEGDSNYGYTF.

The sample holds a few counts of this clone. The V gene is TRBV5-4, the J gene TRBJ2-2; 8 positions match TRBD2. Germline assignment: CDR1 SGHNT and CDR2 YYREEE (reference sequence). The V segment lost 4 bases and the J segment 3 bases; nucleotides outside the gene matches: 8. This CDR3 comprises 16 residues. CDR3 amino acids: CASSVSGGADTGELFF. DNA for the CDR3: TGTGCCAGCAGCGTTTCCGGGGGGGCCGACACCGGGGAGCTGTTTTTT.

The count of this clone is one. The gene calls are TRBV4-2 and TRBJ2-7; D possibly corresponds to TRBD2 (5 bases). This CDR3 has 14 amino acids. The germline V gene encodes CDR1 LGHNA and CDR2 YNFKEQ. V lost 0 bases, J lost 1 base, and 7 bases lay in between. CDR3 sequence reads: CASSQEWTSYEQYF. CDR3 bases: TGTGCCAGCAGCCAAGAGTGGACTTCCTACGAGCAGTACTTC.

V and J are TRBV6-5 and TRBJ1-1; 9 bases line up with TRBD1. The V gene end was trimmed by 0 bases and the J gene end by 5 bases; junction bases not matched to a gene: 4. The CDR3 is 15 residues long. Germline V lookup: CDR1 MNHEY, CDR2 SVGAGI. CDR3 DNA: TGTGCCAGCAGTTACTCCCGACAGGGGGGAACTGAAGCTTTCTTT. Protein product: CASSYSRQGGTEAFF.

The chain links TRBV5-4 to TRBJ2-1; 12 positions agree with TRBD2. V dropped 4 bases and J dropped 7; count of bases not matched to a gene: 6. CDR3 length: 15 amino acids. CDR1 is SGHNT, CDR2 YYREEE, per germline (reference sequence). CDR3 amino acids: CASSQTSGRQNEQFF. In DNA, the CDR3 is TGTGCCAGCAGCCAAACTAGCGGGAGGCAAAATGAGCAGTTCTTC.

The chain joins TRBV6-5 to TRBJ2-2, with no clear D. This CDR3 is 12 amino acids long. V was cut by 7 bases and J by 7 bases, with 10 bases left in between. Germline CDR1 MNHEY, CDR2 SVGAGI. The CDR3 loop is CASTLELGELFF. The CDR3 bases are TGTGCCAGCACCTTGGAGCTCGGGGAGCTGTTTTTT.

This clone was detected only once. The chain uses TRBV30 and TRBJ1-6; 10 bases match TRBD1. This CDR3 has 15 residues. CDR1 and CDR2 (germline): GTSNPN, SVGIG (reference sequence). Trimming cost V 4 bases and J 11 bases; bases outside gene matches: 11. The DNA for the CDR3 is TGTGCCTGGATTTCGGACAGGGGGAACACTCCACCCCTCCACTTT. This translates into CAWISDRGNTPPLHF.

The chain recombines TRBV5-4 with TRBJ2-3; 8 nucleotides match TRBD1. Germline V CDR1 and CDR2: SGHNT, YYREEE (reference sequence). The CDR3 covers 15 residues. The trim removed 7 bases at V and 3 bases at J, leaving 10 bases unmatched. The CDR3 region is CASSHQDRVTDTQYF. As DNA, the CDR3 is TGTGCCAGCTCCCACCAGGACAGGGTTACAGATACGCAGTATTTT.

The V call is TRBV27, the J call TRBJ1-2; D perhaps matches TRBD1 (5 bases). Germline V gene lookup returns CDR1 MNHEY and CDR2 SMNVEV (reference sequence). Trimming removed 3 bases at V and 12 bases at J, with 17 bases between. CDR3 length: 13 residues. The CDR3 DNA reads TGTGCCAGCAGTTTTCGGGGGGGGAACGTCAACACCTTC. This sequence encodes CASSFRGGNVNTF.

The chain uses TRBV7-2 and TRBJ2-5; 10 bases align to TRBD2. The CDR3 runs 16 residues. Germline V lookup: CDR1 SGHTA, CDR2 FQGNSA. Germline trimming cut 5 bases from V and 1 base from J; bases unmatched to any gene: 7. The CDR3 nucleotides read TGTGCCAGCAGCCCTCGGACTAGCGGAGGCCAAGAGACCCAGTACTTC. Protein product: CASSPRTSGGQETQYF.

The chain joins TRBV18 to TRBJ2-5; D unclear. From germline, CDR1 is KGHSH and CDR2 LQKENI. Trimming stripped 1 base from V and 7 bases from J, with 10 bases between. This CDR3 comprises 13 residues. The CDR3 nucleotides are TGTGCCAGCTCACCACTGGGCTACGGGACCCAGTACTTC. Its translation: CASSPLGYGTQYF.

The chain recombines TRBV15 with TRBJ1-2, with no clear D. Trimming took off 2 bases at V and 4 bases at J, with 11 bases between the two ends. Germline assignment: CDR1 LNHNV and CDR2 YYDKDF (reference sequence). This CDR3 contains 14 residues. The CDR3 nucleotides are TGTGCCACCAGCAGACAAAGATCGAGCTATGGCTACACCTTC. Translating gives CATSRQRSSYGYTF.